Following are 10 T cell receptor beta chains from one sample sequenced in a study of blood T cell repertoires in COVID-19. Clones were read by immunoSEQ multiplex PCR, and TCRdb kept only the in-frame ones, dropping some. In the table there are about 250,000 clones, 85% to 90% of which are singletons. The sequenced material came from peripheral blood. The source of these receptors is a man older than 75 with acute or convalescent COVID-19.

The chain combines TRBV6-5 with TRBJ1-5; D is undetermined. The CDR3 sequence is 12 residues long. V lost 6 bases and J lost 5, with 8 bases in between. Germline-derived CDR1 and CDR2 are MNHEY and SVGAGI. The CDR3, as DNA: TGTGCCAGCAGCAACGGGGATCAGCCCCAGCATTTT. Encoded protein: CASSNGDQPQHF.

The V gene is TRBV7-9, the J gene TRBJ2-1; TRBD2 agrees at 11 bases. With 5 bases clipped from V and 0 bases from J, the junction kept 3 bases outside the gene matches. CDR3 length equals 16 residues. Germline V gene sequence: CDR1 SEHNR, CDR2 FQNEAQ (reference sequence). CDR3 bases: TGTGCCAGCAGCCCTACTAGCGGGAGCTCCTACAATGAGCAGTTCTTC. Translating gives CASSPTSGSSYNEQFF.

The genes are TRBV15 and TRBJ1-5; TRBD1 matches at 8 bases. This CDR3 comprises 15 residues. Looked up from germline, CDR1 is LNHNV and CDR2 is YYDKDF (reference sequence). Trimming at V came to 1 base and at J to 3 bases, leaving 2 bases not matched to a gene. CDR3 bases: TGTGCCACCAGCAGAGTCAGGGGGCCCAATCAGCCCCAGCATTTT. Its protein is CATSRVRGPNQPQHF.

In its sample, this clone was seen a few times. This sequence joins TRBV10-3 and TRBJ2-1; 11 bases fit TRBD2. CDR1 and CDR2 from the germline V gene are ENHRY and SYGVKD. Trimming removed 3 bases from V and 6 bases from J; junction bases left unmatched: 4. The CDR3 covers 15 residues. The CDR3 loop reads CAISDGSGGANEQFF. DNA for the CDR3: TGTGCCATCAGTGATGGTAGCGGGGGGGCCAATGAGCAGTTCTTC.

The CDR3 is CASSIGTGANYGYTF. The DNA for the CDR3 is TGTGCCAGTAGTATCGGTACAGGGGCGAACTATGGCTACACCTTC. The chain carries TRBV19 and TRBJ1-2; 7 nucleotides line up with TRBD1. V was clipped by 3 bases and J by 2 bases; unmatched bases: 6. Looked up from germline, CDR1 is LNHDA and CDR2 is SQIVND (reference sequence). The CDR3 spans 15 residues.

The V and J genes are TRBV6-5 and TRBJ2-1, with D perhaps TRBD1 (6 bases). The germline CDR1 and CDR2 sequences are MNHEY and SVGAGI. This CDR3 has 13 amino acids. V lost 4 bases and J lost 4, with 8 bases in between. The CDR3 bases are TGTGCCAGCAGTTGGGGGCAGTACAATGAGCAGTTCTTC. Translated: CASSWGQYNEQFF.

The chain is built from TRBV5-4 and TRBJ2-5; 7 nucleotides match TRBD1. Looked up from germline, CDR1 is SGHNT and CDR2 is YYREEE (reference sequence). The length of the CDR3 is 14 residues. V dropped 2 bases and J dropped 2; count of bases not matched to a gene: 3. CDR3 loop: CASSFRDRQETQYF. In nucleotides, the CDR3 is TGTGCCAGCAGCTTCCGGGACAGACAAGAGACCCAGTACTTC. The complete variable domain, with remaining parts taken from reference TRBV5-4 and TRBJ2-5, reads ETGVTQSPTHLIKTRGQQVTLRCSSQSGHNTVSWYQQALGQGPQFIFQYYREEENGRGNFPPRFSGLQFPNYSSELNVNALELDDSALYLCASSFRDRQETQYFGPGTRLLVL.

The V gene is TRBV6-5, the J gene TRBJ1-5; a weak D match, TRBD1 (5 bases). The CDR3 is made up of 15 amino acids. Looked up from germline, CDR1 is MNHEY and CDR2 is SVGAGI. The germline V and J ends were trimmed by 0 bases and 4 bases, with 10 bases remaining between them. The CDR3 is CASSYSWAGNQPQHF. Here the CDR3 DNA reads TGTGCCAGCAGTTACTCGTGGGCAGGGAATCAGCCCCAGCATTTT.

The CDR3 spells CASSQAGGGAYNEQFF. For the CDR3, the DNA is TGCGCCAGCAGCCAAGCGGGCGGGGGGGCCTACAATGAGCAGTTCTTC. This chain joins TRBV4-1 and TRBJ2-1; TRBD2 matches 9 bases. This CDR3 comprises 16 residues. The germline V gene encodes CDR1 MGHRA and CDR2 YSYEKL. With V trimmed by 1 base and J by 2 bases, 3 bases remained unmatched.

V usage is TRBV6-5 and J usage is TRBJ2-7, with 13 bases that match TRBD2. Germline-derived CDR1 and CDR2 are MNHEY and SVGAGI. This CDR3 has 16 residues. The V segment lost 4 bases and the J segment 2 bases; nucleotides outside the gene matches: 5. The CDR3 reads CASSLLLAGGPYEQYF. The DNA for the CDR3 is TGTGCCAGCAGTTTATTACTAGCGGGAGGGCCCTACGAGCAGTACTTC.